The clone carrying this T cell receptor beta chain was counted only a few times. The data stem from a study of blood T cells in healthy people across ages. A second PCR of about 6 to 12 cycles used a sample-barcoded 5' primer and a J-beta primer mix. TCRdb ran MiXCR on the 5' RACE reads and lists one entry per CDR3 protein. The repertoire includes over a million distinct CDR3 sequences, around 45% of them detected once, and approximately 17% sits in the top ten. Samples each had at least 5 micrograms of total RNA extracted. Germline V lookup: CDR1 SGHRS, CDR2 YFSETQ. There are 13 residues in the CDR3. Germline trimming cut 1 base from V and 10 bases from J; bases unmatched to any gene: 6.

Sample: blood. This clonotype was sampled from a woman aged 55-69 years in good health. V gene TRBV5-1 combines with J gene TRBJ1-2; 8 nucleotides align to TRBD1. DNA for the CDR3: TGCGCCAGCAGCTTGTTGGGACAGGAAAACTACACCTTC. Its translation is CASSLLGQENYTF.